This paragraph reports one T cell receptor (beta chain). Its cognate antigen is unknown. This CDR3 contains 14 residues. V lost 6 bases, J lost 5 bases, and 14 bases lay in between. The data derive from a study of T cell repertoires in cytomegalovirus infection. Across the whole study: Matching HLA type, along with CMV infection, was indicated by public TCR beta signatures. Broader study findings: CMV carriers having the relevant HLA were flagged by cumulative public TCR beta family frequency. HLA-C-restricted CMV-specific TCR beta clonotypes prevailed in the ex vivo response.

TCRdb independently ran MiXCR on the reads; one entry per CDR3 protein. The table has 150,000 to 200,000 distinct CDR3 sequences, under 20% seen once. Material for sequencing was CD8+ T cells from PBMCs. This rearrangement joins TRBV12-3 or TRBV12-4 to TRBJ1-5, with D uncertain. This sequence was found in a human donor in good health (CMV status not recorded). Some clones in this sample may be carry-over from other donors' samples. The CDR3 DNA reads as TGTGCCAGCAGGCGCGCGGGCGGAGATCAGCCCCAGCATTTT. It yields the protein CASRRAGGDQPQHF.